This T cell receptor beta chain was profiled in a study of identical twins. TCRdb recomputed calls from the 5' RACE reads with MiXCR, one row per CDR3 protein. The sample consists of 420,000 or so distinct CDR3 sequences, around 20% of them appearing once. Worth noting for this clonotype: No antigen is known for it.

Study-level results: Alpha sequences that were out-of-frame and twin-shared showed an excess of low generation probability.

Germline values: CDR1 DFQATT, CDR2 SNEGSKA (reference sequence). The CDR3 has 12 residues. V was shortened by 2 bases and J by 3 bases, with 8 bases between the two germline ends. Sample: naive T cells sorted from blood. This receptor was identified in a man aged 45-65 years in good health. The J gene is TRBJ2-7, the V gene TRBV20-1; D remains unclear. This chain's CDR3 is CSARLVSYEQYF. CDR3 bases: TGCAGTGCTAGACTAGTTAGCTACGAGCAGTACTTC.